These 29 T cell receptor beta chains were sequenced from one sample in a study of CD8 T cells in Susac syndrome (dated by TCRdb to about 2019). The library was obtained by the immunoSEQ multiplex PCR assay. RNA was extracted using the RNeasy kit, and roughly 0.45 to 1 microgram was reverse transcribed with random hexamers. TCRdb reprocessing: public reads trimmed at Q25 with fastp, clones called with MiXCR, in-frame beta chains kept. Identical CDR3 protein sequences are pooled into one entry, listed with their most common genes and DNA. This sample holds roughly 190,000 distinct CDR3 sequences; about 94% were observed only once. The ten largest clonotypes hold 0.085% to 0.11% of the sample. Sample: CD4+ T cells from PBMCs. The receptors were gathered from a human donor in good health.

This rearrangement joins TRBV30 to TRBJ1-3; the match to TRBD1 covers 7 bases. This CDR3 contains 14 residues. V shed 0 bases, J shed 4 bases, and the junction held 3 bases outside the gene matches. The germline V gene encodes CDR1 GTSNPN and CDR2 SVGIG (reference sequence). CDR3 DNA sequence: TGTGCCTGGAGTGTTCTGACAGGGGGAAACACCATATATTTT. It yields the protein CAWSVLTGGNTIYF.

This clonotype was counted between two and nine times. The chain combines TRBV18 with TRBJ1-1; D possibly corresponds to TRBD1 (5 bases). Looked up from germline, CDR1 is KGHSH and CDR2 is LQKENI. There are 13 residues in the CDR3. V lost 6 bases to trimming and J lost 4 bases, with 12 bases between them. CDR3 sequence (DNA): TGTGCCAGCTCCCCCACAGGCGGCACTGAAGCTTTCTTT. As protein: CASSPTGGTEAFF.

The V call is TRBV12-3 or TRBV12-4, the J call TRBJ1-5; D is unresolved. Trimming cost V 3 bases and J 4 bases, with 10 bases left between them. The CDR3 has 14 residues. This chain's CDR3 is CASSLNFGNQPQHF. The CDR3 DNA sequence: TGTGCCAGCAGTTTGAATTTTGGTAATCAGCCCCAGCATTTT.

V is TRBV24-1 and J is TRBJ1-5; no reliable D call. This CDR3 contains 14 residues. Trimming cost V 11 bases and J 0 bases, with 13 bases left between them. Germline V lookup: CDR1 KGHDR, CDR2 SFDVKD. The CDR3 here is CAISGSTSNQPQHF. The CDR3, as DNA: TGTGCCATCTCAGGTTCCACTAGCAATCAGCCCCAGCATTTT.

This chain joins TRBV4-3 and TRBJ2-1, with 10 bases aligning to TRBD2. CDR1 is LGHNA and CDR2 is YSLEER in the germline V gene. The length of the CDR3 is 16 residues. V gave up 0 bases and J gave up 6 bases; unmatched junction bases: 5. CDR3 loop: CASSQDSPSGSNEQFF. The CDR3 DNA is TGCGCCAGCAGCCAAGATTCGCCTAGCGGGAGCAATGAGCAGTTCTTC.

In nucleotides, the CDR3 is TGCAGTGCTAGAGACAACTATGGCTACACCTTC. Translating gives CSARDNYGYTF. The chain carries TRBV20-1 and TRBJ1-2; D unclear. Per germline, CDR1 DFQATT and CDR2 SNEGSKA (reference sequence). This CDR3 spans 11 amino acids. With 0 bases removed from V and 2 bases from J, the gap between germline ends came to 1 base.

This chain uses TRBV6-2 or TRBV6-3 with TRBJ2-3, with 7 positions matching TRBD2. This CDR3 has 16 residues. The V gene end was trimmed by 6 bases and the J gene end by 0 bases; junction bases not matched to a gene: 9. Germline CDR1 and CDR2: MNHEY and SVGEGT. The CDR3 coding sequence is TGTGCCAGCAGCGGTAGACTAGCTGGGAGCACAGATACGCAGTATTTT. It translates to CASSGRLAGSTDTQYF.

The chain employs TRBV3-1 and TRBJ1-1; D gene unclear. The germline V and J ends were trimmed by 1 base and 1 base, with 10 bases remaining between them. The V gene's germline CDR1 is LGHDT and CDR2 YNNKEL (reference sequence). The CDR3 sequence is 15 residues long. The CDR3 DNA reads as TGTGCCAGCAGCCAAGCCGGACGGGGGAACACTGAAGCTTTCTTT. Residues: CASSQAGRGNTEAFF.

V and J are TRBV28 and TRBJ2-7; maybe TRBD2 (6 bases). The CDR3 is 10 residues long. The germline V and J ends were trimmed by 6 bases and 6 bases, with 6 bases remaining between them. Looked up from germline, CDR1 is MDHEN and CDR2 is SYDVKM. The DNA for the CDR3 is TGTGCCAGCAGCGGGGGCGAGCAGTACTTC. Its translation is CASSGGEQYF. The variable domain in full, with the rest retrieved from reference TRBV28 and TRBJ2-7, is DVKVTQSSRYLVKRTGEKVFLECVQDMDHENMFWYRQDPGLGLRLIYFSYDVKMKEKGDIPEGYSVSREKKERFSLILESASTNQTSMYLCASSGGEQYFGPGTRLTVT.

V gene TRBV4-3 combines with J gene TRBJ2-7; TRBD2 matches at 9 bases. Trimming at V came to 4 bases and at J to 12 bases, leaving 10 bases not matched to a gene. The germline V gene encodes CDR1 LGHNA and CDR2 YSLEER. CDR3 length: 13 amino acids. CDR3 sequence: CASSLTGTSLPYF. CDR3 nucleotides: TGCGCCAGCAGCCTAACCGGGACTAGCCTCCCGTACTTC.

The CDR3 coding sequence is TGTGCCAGCAGCTTAGAGGCTAGCGGGAGGTCCCAGTTCTTC. This encodes CASSLEASGRSQFF. This chain joins TRBV7-2 and TRBJ2-1; TRBD2 aligns across 11 bases. The J segment lost 13 bases and the V segment lost 1 base, leaving 6 bases of the junction unmatched. The CDR3 covers 14 residues. Germline CDR1 reads SGHTA; CDR2 reads FQGNSA. Variable domain in full (rest from reference TRBV7-2 and TRBJ2-1): GAGVSQSPSNKVTEKGKDVELRCDPISGHTALYWYRQSLGQGLEFLIYFQGNSAPDKSGLPSDRFSAERTGGSVSTLTIQRTQQEDSAVYLCASSLEASGRSQFFGPGTRLTVL.

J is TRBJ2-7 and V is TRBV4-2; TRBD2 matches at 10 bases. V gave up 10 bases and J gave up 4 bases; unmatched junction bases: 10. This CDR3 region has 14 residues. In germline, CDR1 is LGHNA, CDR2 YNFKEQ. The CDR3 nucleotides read TGTGCCACCGTCGGACTAGCGGAGATTTACGAGCAGTACTTC. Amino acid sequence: CATVGLAEIYEQYF.

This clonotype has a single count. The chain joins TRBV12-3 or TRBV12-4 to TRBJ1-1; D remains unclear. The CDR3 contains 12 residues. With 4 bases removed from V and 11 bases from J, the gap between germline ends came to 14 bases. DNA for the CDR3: TGTGCCAGCAGTTCCCCGGAGGATAGGGCTTTCTTT. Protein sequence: CASSSPEDRAFF.

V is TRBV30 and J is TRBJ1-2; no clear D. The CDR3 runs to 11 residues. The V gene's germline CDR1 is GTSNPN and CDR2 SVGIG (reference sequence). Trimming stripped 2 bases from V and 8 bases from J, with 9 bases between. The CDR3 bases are TGTGCCTGGAGTCCCGGCCCAGGCTACACCTTC. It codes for CAWSPGPGYTF.

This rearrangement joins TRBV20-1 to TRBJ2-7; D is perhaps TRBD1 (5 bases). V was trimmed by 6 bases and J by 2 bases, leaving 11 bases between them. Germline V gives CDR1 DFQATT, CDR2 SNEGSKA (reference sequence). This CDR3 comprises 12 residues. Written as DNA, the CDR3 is TGCAGTGCGAGTGACAGAGCCTACGAGCAGTACTTC. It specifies CSASDRAYEQYF.

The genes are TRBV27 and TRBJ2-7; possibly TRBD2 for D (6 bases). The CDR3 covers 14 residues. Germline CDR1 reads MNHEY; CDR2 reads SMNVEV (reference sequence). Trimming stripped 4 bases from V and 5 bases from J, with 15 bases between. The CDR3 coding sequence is TGTGCCAGCAGTTCTCCGGGAGCCCCCAACGAGCAGTACTTC. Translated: CASSSPGAPNEQYF.

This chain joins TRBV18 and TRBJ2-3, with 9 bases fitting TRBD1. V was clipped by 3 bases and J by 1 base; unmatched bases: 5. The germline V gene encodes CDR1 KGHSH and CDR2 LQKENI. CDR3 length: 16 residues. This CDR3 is CASSPLGQGGTDTQYF. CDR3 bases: TGTGCCAGCTCACCCCTGGGACAGGGAGGCACAGATACGCAGTATTTT.

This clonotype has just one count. The CDR3 nucleotides are TGCAGTGCTAGCTCTGTCAATGAGCAGTTCTTC. Translated: CSASSVNEQFF. The chain joins TRBV20-1 to TRBJ2-1; no clear D. This CDR3 contains 11 residues. The germline V gene has CDR1 DFQATT and CDR2 SNEGSKA (reference sequence). V lost 3 bases and J lost 6, with 6 bases in between.

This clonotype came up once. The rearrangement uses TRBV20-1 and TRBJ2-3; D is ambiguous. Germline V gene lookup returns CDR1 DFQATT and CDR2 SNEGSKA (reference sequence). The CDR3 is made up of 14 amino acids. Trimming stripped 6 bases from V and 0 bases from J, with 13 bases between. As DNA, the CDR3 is TGCAGTGCGGTTGGAAAGACTAGCACAGATACGCAGTATTTT. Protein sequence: CSAVGKTSTDTQYF.

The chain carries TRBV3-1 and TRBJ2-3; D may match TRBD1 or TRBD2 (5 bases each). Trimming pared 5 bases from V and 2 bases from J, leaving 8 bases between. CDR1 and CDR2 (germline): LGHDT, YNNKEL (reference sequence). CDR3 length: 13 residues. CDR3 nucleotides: TGTGCCAGCAGCGGGGGTAACACAGATACGCAGTATTTT. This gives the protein CASSGGNTDTQYF.

The CDR3 bases are TGTGCCAGCAGCTTGCCTCTGAAGGGGCACGAGCAGTACTTC. This encodes CASSLPLKGHEQYF. The rearrangement uses TRBV7-9 and TRBJ2-7; tentatively, D is TRBD1 (5 bases). Germline CDR1 and CDR2: SEHNR and FQNEAQ (reference sequence). CDR3 size: 14 residues. V lost 3 bases to trimming and J lost 5 bases, with 14 bases between them.

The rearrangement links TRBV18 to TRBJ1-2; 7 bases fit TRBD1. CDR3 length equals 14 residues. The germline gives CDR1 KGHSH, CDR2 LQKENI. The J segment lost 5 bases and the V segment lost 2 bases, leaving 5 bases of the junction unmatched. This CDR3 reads CASSPTGTAYGYTF. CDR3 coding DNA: TGTGCCAGCTCACCAACTGGGACAGCGTATGGCTACACCTTC.

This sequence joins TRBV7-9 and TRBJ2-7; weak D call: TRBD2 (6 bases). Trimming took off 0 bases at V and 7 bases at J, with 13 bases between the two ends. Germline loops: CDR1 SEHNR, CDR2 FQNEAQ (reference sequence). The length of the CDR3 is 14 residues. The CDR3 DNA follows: TGTGCCAGCAGCTTAGCGGAGGGAAACGGGGAGCAGTACTTC. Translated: CASSLAEGNGEQYF.

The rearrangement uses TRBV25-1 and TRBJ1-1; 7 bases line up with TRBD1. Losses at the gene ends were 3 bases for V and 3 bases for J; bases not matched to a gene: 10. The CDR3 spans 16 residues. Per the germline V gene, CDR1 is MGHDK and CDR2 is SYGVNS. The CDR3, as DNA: TGTGCCAGCAGTGATTTCCGGGACAGTAGGGACACTGAAGCTTTCTTT. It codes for CASSDFRDSRDTEAFF.

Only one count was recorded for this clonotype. The CDR3 DNA reads TGTGCCAGCTCACCTGAAACAGGGATAAACGAGCAGTACTTC. As protein: CASSPETGINEQYF. J is TRBJ2-7 and V is TRBV18, with D possibly TRBD1 on 6 matching bases. The germline V gene has CDR1 KGHSH and CDR2 LQKENI. V lost 3 bases and J lost 5, with 14 bases in between. This CDR3 is built from 14 residues. The entire variable domain, with the rest obtained from reference TRBV18 and TRBJ2-7, is as follows: NAGVMQNPRHLVRRRGQEARLRCSPMKGHSHVYWYRQLPEEGLKFMVYLQKENIIDESGMPKERFSAEFPKEGPSILRIQQVVRGDSAAYFCASSPETGINEQYFGPGTRLTVT.

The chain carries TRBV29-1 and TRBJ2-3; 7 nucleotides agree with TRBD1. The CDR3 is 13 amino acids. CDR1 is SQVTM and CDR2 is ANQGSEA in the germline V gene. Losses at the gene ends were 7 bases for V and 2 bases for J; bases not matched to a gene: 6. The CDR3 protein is CSATGDATDTQYF. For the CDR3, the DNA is TGCAGCGCCACAGGGGATGCCACAGATACGCAGTATTTT.

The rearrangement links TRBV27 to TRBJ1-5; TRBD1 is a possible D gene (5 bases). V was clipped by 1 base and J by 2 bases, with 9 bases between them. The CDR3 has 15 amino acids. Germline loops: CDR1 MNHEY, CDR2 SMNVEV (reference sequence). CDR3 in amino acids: CASSLLGRGNQPQHF. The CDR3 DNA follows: TGTGCCAGCAGTTTATTGGGCAGGGGCAATCAGCCCCAGCATTTT.

CDR3 bases: TGTGCCAGTAGTATGTACACGGGAACTGACACTGAAGCTTTCTTT. As protein: CASSMYTGTDTEAFF. The chain links TRBV19 to TRBJ1-1; D unresolved. The CDR3 totals 15 residues. The germline V gene has CDR1 LNHDA and CDR2 SQIVND (reference sequence). Trimming stripped 3 bases from V and 3 bases from J, with 14 bases between. Together with reference TRBV19 and TRBJ1-1, the CDR3 gives the full variable domain: DGGITQSPKYLFRKEGQNVTLSCEQNLNHDAMYWYRQDPGQGLRLIYYSQIVNDFQKGDIAEGYSVSREKKESFPLTVTSAQKNPTAFYLCASSMYTGTDTEAFFGQGTRLTVV.

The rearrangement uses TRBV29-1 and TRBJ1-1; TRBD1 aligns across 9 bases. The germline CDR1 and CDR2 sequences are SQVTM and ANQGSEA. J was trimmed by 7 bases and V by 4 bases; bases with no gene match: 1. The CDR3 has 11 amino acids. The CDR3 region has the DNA TGCAGCGTTGGGACAGGGGTTGAAGCTTTCTTT. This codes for CSVGTGVEAFF.